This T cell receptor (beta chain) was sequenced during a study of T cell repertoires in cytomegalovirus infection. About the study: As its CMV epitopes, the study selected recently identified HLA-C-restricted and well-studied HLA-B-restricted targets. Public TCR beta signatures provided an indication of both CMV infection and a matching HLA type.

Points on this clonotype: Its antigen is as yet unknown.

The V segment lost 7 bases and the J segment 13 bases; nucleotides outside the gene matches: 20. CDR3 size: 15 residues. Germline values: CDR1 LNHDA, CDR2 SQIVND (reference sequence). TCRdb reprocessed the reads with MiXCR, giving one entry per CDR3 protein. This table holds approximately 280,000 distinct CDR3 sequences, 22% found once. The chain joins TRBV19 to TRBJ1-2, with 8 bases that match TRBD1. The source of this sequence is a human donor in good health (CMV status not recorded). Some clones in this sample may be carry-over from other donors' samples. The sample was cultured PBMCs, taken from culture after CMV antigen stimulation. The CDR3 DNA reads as TGTGCCAGTACCCTACAGCAGGGGGCTCTATTCGGTTTCACCTTC. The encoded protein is CASTLQQGALFGFTF.